The next 2 T cell receptor beta chains were all read from a single sample in a study of glioma-infiltrating T cells. TCR alpha and beta CDR3 regions were amplified from RNA using iRepertoire nested multiplex PCR. TCRdb redid the calling of the multiplex PCR reads with MiXCR, one entry per CDR3 protein. The sample has about 180,000 distinct CDR3 sequences, around 42% seen once. The sample consisted of glioma tissue, nonneoplastic brain tissue, or PBMCs (not recorded which). All receptors derive from a human donor with low-grade glioma or glioblastoma, undergoing nonglioma brain surgery, or in good health (not recorded which).

About this clonotype: A much larger clone differs from this one at a single base, so this may be a read error. V and J are TRBV20-1 and TRBJ2-4; 9 nucleotides align to TRBD1. The germline CDR1 and CDR2 sequences are DFQATT and SNEGSKA (reference sequence). The CDR3 contains 14 residues. CDR3 loop: CSAWGTGKGNIKYF. The DNA for the CDR3 is TGCAGTGCTTGGGGGACAGGGAAAGGAAACATTAAGTACTTC.

Regarding this clonotype: The missing conserved phenylalanine or tryptophan at the end of this CDR3 makes a read error likely. The chain carries TRBV10-3 and TRBJ2-7; either TRBD1 or TRBD2 may fit D (5 bases each). The CDR3 length is 13 residues. The V gene lost 10 bases and the J gene lost 5 bases, with 18 bases spanning the gap. The germline gives CDR1 ENHRY, CDR2 SYGVKD. The CDR3 sequence: CATRPGRVNEQYL. In DNA, the CDR3 is TGTGCCACCCGGCCGGGGCGGGTCAACGAGCAGTACCTC.